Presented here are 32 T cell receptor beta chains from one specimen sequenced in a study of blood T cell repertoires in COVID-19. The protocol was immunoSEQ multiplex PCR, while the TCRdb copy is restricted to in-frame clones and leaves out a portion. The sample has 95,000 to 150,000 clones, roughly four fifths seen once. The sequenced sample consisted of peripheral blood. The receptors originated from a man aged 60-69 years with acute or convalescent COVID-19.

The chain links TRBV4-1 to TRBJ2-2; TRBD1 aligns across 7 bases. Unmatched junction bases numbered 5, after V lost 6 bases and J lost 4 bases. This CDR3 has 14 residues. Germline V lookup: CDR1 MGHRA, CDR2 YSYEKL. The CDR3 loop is CASRWTGATGELFF. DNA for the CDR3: TGCGCCAGCAGATGGACAGGAGCCACCGGGGAGCTGTTTTTT.

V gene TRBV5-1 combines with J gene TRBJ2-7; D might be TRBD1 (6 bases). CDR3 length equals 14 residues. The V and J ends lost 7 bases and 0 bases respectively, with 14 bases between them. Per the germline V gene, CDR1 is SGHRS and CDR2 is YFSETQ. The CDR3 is CASAFEGDSYEQYF. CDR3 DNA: TGCGCCAGCGCCTTCGAGGGGGACTCCTACGAGCAGTACTTC. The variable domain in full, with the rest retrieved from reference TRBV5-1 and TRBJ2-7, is KAGVTQTPRYLIKTRGQQVTLSCSPISGHRSVSWYQQTPGQGLQFLFEYFSETQRNKGNFPGRFSGRQFSNSRSEMNVSTLELGDSALYLCASAFEGDSYEQYFGPGTRLTVT.

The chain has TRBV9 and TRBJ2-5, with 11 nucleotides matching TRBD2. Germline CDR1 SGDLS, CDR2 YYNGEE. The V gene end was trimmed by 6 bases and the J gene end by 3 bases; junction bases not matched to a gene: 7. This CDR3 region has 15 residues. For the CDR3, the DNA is TGTGCCAGCACCTTAGCGGGAGGGCCGAAAGAGACCCAGTACTTC. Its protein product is CASTLAGGPKETQYF. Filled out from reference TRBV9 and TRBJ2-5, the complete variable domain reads DSGVTQTPKHLITATGQRVTLRCSPRSGDLSVYWYQQSLDQGLQFLIQYYNGEERAKGNILERFSAQQFPDLHSELNLSSLELGDSALYFCASTLAGGPKETQYFGPGTRLLVL.

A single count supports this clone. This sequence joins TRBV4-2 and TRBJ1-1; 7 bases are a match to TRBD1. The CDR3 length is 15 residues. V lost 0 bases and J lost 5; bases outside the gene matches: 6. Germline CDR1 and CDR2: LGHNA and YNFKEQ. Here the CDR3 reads CASSQDEGARTEAFF. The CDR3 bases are TGTGCCAGCAGCCAAGATGAGGGGGCAAGGACTGAAGCTTTCTTT.

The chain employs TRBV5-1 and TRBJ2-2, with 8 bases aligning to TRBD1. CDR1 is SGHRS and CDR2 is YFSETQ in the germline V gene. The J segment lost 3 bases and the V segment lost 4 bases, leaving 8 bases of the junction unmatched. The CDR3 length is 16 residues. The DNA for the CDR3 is TGCGCCAGCAGCCGTAACGGACAGGGCTACACCGGGGAGCTGTTTTTT. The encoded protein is CASSRNGQGYTGELFF.

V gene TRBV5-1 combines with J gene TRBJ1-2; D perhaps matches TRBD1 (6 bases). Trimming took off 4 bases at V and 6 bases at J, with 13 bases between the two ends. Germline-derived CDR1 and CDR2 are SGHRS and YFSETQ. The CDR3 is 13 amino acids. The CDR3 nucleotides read TGCGCCAGCAGCACAGGGAACCAGGATGGCTACACCTTC. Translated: CASSTGNQDGYTF.

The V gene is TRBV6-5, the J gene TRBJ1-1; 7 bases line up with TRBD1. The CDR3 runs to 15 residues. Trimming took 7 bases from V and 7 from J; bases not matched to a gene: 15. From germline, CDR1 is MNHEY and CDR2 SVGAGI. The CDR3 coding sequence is TGTGCCAGCAAATACAACAGGGGCCCGCGTGGTGAAGCTTTCTTT. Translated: CASKYNRGPRGEAFF.

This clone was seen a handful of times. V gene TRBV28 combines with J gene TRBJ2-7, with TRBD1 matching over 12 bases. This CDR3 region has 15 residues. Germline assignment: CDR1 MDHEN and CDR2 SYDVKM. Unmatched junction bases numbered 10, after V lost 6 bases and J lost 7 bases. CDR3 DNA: TGTGCCAGCAGCCGCCCGGGACAGGGGGCGAGGGAGCAGTACTTC. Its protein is CASSRPGQGAREQYF.

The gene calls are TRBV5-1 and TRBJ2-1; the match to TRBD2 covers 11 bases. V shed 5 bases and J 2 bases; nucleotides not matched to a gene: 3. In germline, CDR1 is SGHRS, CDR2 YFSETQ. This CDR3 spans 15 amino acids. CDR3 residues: CASSLAGGTYNEQFF. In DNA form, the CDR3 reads TGCGCCAGCAGTTTAGCGGGAGGGACCTACAATGAGCAGTTCTTC. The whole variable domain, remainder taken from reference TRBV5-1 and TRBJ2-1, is KAGVTQTPRYLIKTRGQQVTLSCSPISGHRSVSWYQQTPGQGLQFLFEYFSETQRNKGNFPGRFSGRQFSNSRSEMNVSTLELGDSALYLCASSLAGGTYNEQFFGPGTRLTVL.

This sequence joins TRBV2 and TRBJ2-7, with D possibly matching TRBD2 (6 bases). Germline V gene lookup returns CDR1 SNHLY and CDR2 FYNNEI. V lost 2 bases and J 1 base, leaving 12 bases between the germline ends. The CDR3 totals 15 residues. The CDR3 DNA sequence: TGTGCCAGCAGTGAAAGCACTAGCCTATCCTACGAGCAGTACTTC. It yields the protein CASSESTSLSYEQYF. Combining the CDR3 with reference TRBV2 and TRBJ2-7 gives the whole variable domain EPEVTQTPSHQVTQMGQEVILRCVPISNHLYFYWYRQILGQKVEFLVSFYNNEISEKSEIFDDQFSVERPDGSNFTLKIRSTKLEDSAMYFCASSESTSLSYEQYFGPGTRLTVT.

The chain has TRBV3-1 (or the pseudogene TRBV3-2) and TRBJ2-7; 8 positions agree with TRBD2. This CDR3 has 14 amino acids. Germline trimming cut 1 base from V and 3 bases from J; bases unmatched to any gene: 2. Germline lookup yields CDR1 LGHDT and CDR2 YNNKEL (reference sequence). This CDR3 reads CASSQGTSGYEQYF. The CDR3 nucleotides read TGTGCCAGCAGCCAAGGAACTAGCGGCTACGAGCAGTACTTC.

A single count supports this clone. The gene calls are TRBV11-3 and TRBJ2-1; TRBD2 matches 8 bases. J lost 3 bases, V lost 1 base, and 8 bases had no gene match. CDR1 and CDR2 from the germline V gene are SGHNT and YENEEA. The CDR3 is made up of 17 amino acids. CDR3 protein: CASSLAGGQRGYNEQFF. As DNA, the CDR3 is TGTGCCAGCAGCTTAGCGGGAGGGCAGCGGGGCTACAATGAGCAGTTCTTC.

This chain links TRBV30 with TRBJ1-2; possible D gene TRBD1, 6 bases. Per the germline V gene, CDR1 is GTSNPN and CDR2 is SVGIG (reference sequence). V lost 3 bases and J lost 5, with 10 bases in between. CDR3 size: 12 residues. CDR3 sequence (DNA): TGTGCCTGGAGGCAGGGGTGGTATGGCTACACCTTC. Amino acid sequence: CAWRQGWYGYTF.

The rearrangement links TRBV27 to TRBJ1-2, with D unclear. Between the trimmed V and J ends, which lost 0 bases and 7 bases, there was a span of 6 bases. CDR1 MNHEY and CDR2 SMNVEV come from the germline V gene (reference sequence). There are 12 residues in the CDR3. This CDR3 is CASSLSGLGYTF. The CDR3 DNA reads TGTGCCAGCAGTTTATCAGGACTTGGCTACACCTTC.

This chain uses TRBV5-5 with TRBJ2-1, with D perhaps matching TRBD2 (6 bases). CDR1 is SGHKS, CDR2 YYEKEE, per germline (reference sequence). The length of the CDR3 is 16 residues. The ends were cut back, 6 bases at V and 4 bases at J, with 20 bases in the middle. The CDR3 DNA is TGTGCCAGCACCCCTCGGGGGACTCCCTTATACAATGAGCAGTTCTTC. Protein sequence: CASTPRGTPLYNEQFF.

The CDR3 bases are TGTGCCAGCACCCCACAGCGGGGTAGCACAGATACGCAGTATTTT. As protein: CASTPQRGSTDTQYF. V usage is TRBV6-2 or TRBV6-3 and J usage is TRBJ2-3, with 7 bases identical to TRBD2. This CDR3 is built from 15 residues. The junction had 7 bases not matched to a gene; V was cut back by 7 bases and J by 0 bases. Germline V gives CDR1 MNHEY, CDR2 SVGEGT.

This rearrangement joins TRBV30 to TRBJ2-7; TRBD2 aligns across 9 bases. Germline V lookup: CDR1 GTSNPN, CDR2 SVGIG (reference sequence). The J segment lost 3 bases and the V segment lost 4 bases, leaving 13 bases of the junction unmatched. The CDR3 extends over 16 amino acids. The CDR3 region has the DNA TGTGCCTGGACTCCGGAGGGTAGCGGGAGTGTCTACGAGCAGTACTTC. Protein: CAWTPEGSGSVYEQYF.

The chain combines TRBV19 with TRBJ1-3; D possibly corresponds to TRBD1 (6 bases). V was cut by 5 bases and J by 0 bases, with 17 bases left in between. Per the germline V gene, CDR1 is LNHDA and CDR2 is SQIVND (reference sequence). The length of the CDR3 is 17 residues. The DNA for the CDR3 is TGTGCCAGTAGTGCCGGTCCTCAGGGGCGCTCTGGAAACACCATATATTTT. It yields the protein CASSAGPQGRSGNTIYF.

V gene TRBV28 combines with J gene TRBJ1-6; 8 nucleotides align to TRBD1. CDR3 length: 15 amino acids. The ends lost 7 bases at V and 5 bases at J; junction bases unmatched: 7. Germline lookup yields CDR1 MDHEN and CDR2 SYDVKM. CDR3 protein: CASTFLGQDNSPLHF. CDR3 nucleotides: TGTGCCAGCACCTTCTTGGGACAGGATAATTCACCCCTCCACTTT.

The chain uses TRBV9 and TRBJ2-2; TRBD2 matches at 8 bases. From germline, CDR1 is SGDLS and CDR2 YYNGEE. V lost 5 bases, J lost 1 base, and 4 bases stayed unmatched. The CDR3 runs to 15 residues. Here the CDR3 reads CASRSAGGNTGELFF. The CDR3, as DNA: TGTGCCAGCAGAAGCGCGGGAGGGAACACCGGGGAGCTGTTTTTT.

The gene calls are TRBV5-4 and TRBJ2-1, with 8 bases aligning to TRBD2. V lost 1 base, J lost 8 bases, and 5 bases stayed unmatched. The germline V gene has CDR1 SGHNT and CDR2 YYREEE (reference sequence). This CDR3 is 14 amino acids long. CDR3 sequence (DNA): TGTGCCAGCAGCTTGTCGGGGGGGCTATATGAGCAGTTCTTC. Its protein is CASSLSGGLYEQFF.

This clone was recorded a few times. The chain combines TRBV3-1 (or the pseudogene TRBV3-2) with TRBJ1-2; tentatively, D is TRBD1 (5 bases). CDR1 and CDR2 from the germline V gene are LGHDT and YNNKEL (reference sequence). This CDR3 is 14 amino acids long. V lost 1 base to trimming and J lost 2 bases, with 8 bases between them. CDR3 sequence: CASSQVAGNYGYTF. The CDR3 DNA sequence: TGTGCCAGCAGCCAAGTCGCAGGGAACTATGGCTACACCTTC.

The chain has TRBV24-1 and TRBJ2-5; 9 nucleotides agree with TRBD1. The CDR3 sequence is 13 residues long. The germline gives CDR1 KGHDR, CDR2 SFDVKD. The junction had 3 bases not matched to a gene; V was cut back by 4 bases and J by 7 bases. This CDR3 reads CATSETGGWTQYF. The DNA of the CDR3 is TGTGCCACCAGTGAGACAGGGGGTTGGACCCAGTACTTC.

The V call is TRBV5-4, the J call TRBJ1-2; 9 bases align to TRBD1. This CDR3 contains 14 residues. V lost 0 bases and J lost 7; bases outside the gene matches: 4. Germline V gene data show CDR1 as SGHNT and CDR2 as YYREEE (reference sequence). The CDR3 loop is CASSLGQGEGGYTF. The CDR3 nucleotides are TGTGCCAGCAGCTTGGGACAGGGGGAGGGTGGCTACACCTTC.

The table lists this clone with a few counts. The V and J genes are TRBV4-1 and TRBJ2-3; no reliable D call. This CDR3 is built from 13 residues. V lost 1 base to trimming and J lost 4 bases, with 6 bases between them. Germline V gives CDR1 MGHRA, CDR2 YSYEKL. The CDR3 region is CASSQVYSDTQYF. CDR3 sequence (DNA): TGCGCCAGCAGCCAAGTGTACTCAGATACGCAGTATTTT.

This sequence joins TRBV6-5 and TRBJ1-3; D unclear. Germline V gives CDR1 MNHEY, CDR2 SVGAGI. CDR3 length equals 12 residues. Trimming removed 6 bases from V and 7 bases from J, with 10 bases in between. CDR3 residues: CASRDSRNTIYF. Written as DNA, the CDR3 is TGTGCCAGCAGAGACTCACGTAACACCATATATTTT.

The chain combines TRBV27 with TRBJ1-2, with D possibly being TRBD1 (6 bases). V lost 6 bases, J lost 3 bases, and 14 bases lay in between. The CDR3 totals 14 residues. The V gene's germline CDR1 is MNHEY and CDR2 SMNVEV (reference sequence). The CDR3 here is CASSPWTAHYGYTF. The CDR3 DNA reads TGTGCCAGCAGCCCCTGGACAGCGCACTATGGCTACACCTTC.

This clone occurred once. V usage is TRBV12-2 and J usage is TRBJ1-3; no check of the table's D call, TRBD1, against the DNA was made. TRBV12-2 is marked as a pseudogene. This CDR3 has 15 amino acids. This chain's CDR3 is CASRLGQGRGNTIYF. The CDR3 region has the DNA TGTGCAAGTCGCCTTGGACAGGGGAGGGGAAACACCATATATTTT.

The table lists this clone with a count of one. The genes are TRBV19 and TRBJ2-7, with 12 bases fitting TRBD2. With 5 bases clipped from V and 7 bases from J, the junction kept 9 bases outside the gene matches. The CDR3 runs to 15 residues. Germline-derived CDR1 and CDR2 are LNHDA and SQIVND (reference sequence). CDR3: CASSVTSGSPGEQYF. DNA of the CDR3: TGTGCCAGTAGTGTGACTAGCGGGAGTCCGGGGGAGCAGTACTTC. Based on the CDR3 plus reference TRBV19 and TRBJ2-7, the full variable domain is DGGITQSPKYLFRKEGQNVTLSCEQNLNHDAMYWYRQDPGQGLRLIYYSQIVNDFQKGDIAEGYSVSREKKESFPLTVTSAQKNPTAFYLCASSVTSGSPGEQYFGPGTRLTVT.

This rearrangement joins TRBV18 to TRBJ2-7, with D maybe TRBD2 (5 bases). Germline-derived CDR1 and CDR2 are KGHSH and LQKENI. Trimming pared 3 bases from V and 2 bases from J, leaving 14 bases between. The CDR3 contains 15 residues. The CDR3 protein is CASSPPGVSPYEQYF. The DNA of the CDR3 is TGTGCCAGCTCACCCCCCGGGGTGAGCCCCTACGAGCAGTACTTC.

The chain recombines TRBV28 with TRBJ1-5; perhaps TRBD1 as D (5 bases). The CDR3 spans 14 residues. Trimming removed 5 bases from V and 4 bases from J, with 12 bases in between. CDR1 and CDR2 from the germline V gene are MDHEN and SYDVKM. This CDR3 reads CASSLPDRNQPQHF. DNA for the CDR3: TGTGCCAGCAGTCTACCCGACAGAAATCAGCCCCAGCATTTT.

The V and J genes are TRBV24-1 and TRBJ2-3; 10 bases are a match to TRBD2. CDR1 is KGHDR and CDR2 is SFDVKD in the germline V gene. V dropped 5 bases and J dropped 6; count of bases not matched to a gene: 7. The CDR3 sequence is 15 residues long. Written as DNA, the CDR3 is TGTGCCACCAGTGTTACTAGCGGGGCGGGGGATACGCAGTATTTT. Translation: CATSVTSGAGDTQYF.